This is a list of T cell receptor beta chains from one sample in a study of blood T cell repertoires in COVID-19. The table came from immunoSEQ multiplex PCR; TCRdb's copy has only in-frame clones and leaves some out. The sample consists of roughly 250,000 clones, over 70% of them appearing once. Sequencing was done on a sample of PBMCs or T cells enriched from blood (not recorded which). The receptors come from a woman aged 40 to 50 who had been exposed to COVID-19. Both conserved end residues are part of each CDR3. Fields, in order: clone size, D gene, J gene, CDR3 length, V gene, CDR3 DNA, CDR3 protein. A D gene is named only where the DNA matches it firmly. Only part of the rows carry a size: once, few, many, or a class if the clone is expanded.

NA NA TRBJ2-7 12 TRBV29-1 TGCAGCGCCGCAGAGGGTTACAACGAGCAGTACTTC CSAAEGYNEQYF
NA NA TRBJ2-1 16 TRBV18 TGTGCCAGCTCACGATCTCAGGGTTTAGATCGGGATGAGCAGTTCTTC CASSRSQGLDRDEQFF
NA NA TRBJ1-4 14 TRBV9 TGTGCCAGCAGCCCCACTAGAGGGCTTGAAAAACTGTTTTTT CASSPTRGLEKLFF
NA NA TRBJ2-3 14 TRBV28 TGTGCCAGCAGTTTCCCCCCGAGCACAGATACGCAGTATTTT CASSFPPSTDTQYF
NA TRBD1 TRBJ2-1 16 TRBV7-9 TGTGCCAGCAGCCCAGGGGGCGCGGGGACCTACAATGAGCAGTTCTTC CASSPGGAGTYNEQFF
once NA TRBJ1-2 13 TRBV2 TGTGCCAGCGCTTACACCTCGAACTATGGCTACACCTTC CASAYTSNYGYTF
NA NA TRBJ1-4 15 TRBV2 TGTGCCATCAGACAGGTGGACAGACCTAATGAAAAACTGTTTTTT CAIRQVDRPNEKLFF
NA NA TRBJ1-1 17 TRBV19 TGTGCCAGTACCCCAGTTTCGCGTGCAGGGGATAGGCCTGAAGCTTTCTTT CASTPVSRAGDRPEAFF
NA TRBD1 TRBJ1-4 15 TRBV4-1 TGCGCCAGCAGCCAGGGGGACAGGGTTAATGAAAAACTGTTTTTT CASSQGDRVNEKLFF
NA TRBD1 TRBJ1-1 15 TRBV30 TGTGCCTGGAGTGTAACAAGACAGGGAAACACTGAAGCTTTCTTT CAWSVTRQGNTEAFF
once NA TRBJ1-2 13 TRBV12-3/TRBV12-4 TGTGCCAGCAGCTTACAGGGTGACTATGGCTACACCTTC CASSLQGDYGYTF
NA NA TRBJ2-3 13 TRBV12-3/TRBV12-4 TGTGCCAGCAGGGGGGGGCGCTTAGATACGCAGTATTTT CASRGGRLDTQYF
NA TRBD1 TRBJ1-6 12 TRBV19 TGTGCCAGTAGTACCGGGACAGGGCTTCTCCACTTT CASSTGTGLLHF
NA TRBD1 TRBJ2-3 15 TRBV5-8 TGTGCCAGCAGCTTGGTGGGACAGGGGTTAGATACGCAGTATTTT CASSLVGQGLDTQYF
few TRBD2 TRBJ2-7 14 TRBV7-9 TGTGCCAGCAGCCCCCAGAGGACTAGTCACGAGCAGTACTTC CASSPQRTSHEQYF
NA TRBD1 TRBJ1-2 14 TRBV6-2/TRBV6-3 TGTGCCAGCAGCCGGACAGGAGCCTCTAAGGGCTACACCTTC CASSRTGASKGYTF
NA NA TRBJ1-2 11 TRBV29-1 TGCAGCGTTGCCAGGGGCTATGGCTACACCTTC CSVARGYGYTF
NA NA TRBJ1-1 14 TRBV4-1 TGCGCCAGCAGCTACCGACAGGACGCCACTGAAGCTTTCTTT CASSYRQDATEAFF
NA TRBD1 TRBJ1-1 16 TRBV27 TGTGCCAGCAGTTTACGTGCAGGGGGCCTCGACACTGAAGCTTTCTTT CASSLRAGGLDTEAFF
NA TRBD1 TRBJ1-5 14 TRBV7-2 TGTGCCAGCAGCTTCGGACAGGGTAATCAGCCCCAGCATTTT CASSFGQGNQPQHF
NA TRBD2 TRBJ2-1 18 TRBV6-1 TGTGCCAGCAGTGAAGCTGCGCCGGGACTAGCGGGAAGGCATGAGCAGTTCTTC CASSEAAPGLAGRHEQFF
NA NA TRBJ2-5 9 TRBV2 TGTGCCACCGGGGAGACCCAGTACTTC CATGETQYF
NA TRBD2 TRBJ2-1 16 TRBV5-8 TGTGCCAGCAGCTTGCGGACTAGCGGTCCCTACAATGAGCAGTTCTTC CASSLRTSGPYNEQFF
NA NA TRBJ1-2 15 TRBV19 TGTGCCAGTAGTATTTCGGACTTGGCTGTCTATGGCTACACCTTC CASSISDLAVYGYTF
NA NA TRBJ2-7 13 TRBV24-1 TGTGCCACCAGTGCCCCAGGTTCCTACGAGCAGTACTTC CATSAPGSYEQYF
NA TRBD1 TRBJ2-3 16 TRBV18 TGTGCCAGCTCTCCCCCGCAGGGGGCTTTCACAGATACGCAGTATTTT CASSPPQGAFTDTQYF
few NA TRBJ1-3 13 TRBV2 TGTGCCAGTACGTTGGGCTGGGGAAACACCATATATTTT CASTLGWGNTIYF
NA NA TRBJ1-2 15 TRBV6-5 TGTGCCAGCAGTTACGAGGCAGGGGACAACTATGGCTACACCTTC CASSYEAGDNYGYTF
NA TRBD2 TRBJ2-2 16 TRBV7-8 TGTGCCAGCAGCATCAAGCGACTAGCGGGCACCGGGGAGCTGTTTTTT CASSIKRLAGTGELFF
NA NA TRBJ1-3 12 TRBV30 TGTGCCTTTGAGCCGAGGGGAAACACCATATATTTT CAFEPRGNTIYF